What follows are 12 T cell receptor beta chains derived from one specimen sequenced in a study of T cell responses to AZD1222 COVID-19 vaccine. TCRdb's copy holds only in-frame clones and misses some; the assay was immunoSEQ multiplex PCR. Here the sample spans about 92,000 clones, 80% to 90% being singletons. The material was peripheral blood, obtained on day 0 of AZD1222 vaccination. The receptors here all came from an adult in good health.

This chain uses TRBV5-1 with TRBJ1-3, with D tentatively TRBD1 (6 bases). V dropped 4 bases and J dropped 3 bases, with 14 bases sitting between them. The germline gives CDR1 SGHRS, CDR2 YFSETQ. This CDR3 spans 15 amino acids. The CDR3: CASSRSGADGNTIYF. CDR3 coding DNA: TGCGCCAGCAGCCGTTCAGGGGCCGATGGAAACACCATATATTTT.

This clone was recorded a few times. The genes are TRBV6-2 or TRBV6-3 and TRBJ2-3; no reliable D call. V lost 0 bases, J lost 6 bases, and 7 bases lay in between. Looked up from germline, CDR1 is MNHEY and CDR2 is SVGEGT. The CDR3 has 13 residues. CDR3 nucleotides: TGTGCCAGCAGTTACTCAAATCGGGATACGCAGTATTTT. Protein product: CASSYSNRDTQYF.

This chain connects TRBV7-2 to TRBJ2-3; the D gene is possibly TRBD1 (5 bases). Deletions cut 1 base from V and 0 bases from J, with 11 bases between. The V gene's germline CDR1 is SGHTA and CDR2 FQGNSA. CDR3 length: 16 residues. CDR3 amino acids: CASSLVVGRSTDTQYF. CDR3 bases: TGTGCCAGCAGCTTAGTGGTGGGGCGCAGCACAGATACGCAGTATTTT.

The CDR3 DNA reads TGTGCCAGCAGCACCCTCAACACCAATCAGCCCCAGCATTTT. This codes for CASSTLNTNQPQHF. The chain uses TRBV7-8 and TRBJ1-5, with unresolved D. CDR1 SGHVS and CDR2 FQNEAQ come from the germline V gene. The CDR3 spans 14 residues. V shed 5 bases and J shed 3 bases, with 11 bases lying between them. Supplemented by reference TRBV7-8 and TRBJ1-5, the full variable domain reads GAGVSQSPRYKVAKRGQDVALRCDPISGHVSLFWYQQALGQGPEFLTYFQNEAQLDKSGLPSDRFFAERPEGSVSTLKIQRTQQEDSAVYLCASSTLNTNQPQHFGDGTRLSIL.

The V gene is TRBV3-1 (or the pseudogene TRBV3-2), the J gene TRBJ1-5; D not resolved. This CDR3 has 15 amino acids. V lost 0 bases and J 4 bases, leaving 10 bases between the germline ends. From germline, CDR1 is LGHDT and CDR2 YNNKEL (reference sequence). CDR3 loop: CASSQDLVENQPQHF. For the CDR3, the DNA is TGTGCCAGCAGCCAAGATCTAGTGGAGAATCAGCCCCAGCATTTT.

J is TRBJ1-5 and V is TRBV3-1 (or the pseudogene TRBV3-2), with 8 bases fitting TRBD1. Germline trimming cut 0 bases from V and 2 bases from J; bases unmatched to any gene: 21. Germline loops: CDR1 LGHDT, CDR2 YNNKEL (reference sequence). This CDR3 region has 22 residues. For the CDR3, the DNA is TGTGCCAGCAGCCAAGAGACTCCCATTGCCACTCGCAGGGGGCACGGCAATCAGCCCCAGCATTTT. As protein: CASSQETPIATRRGHGNQPQHF.

The chain has TRBV12-3 or TRBV12-4 and TRBJ2-7; a weak D match, TRBD1 (6 bases). Trimming left V 6 bases short and J 5 bases short, with 11 bases between. The CDR3 sequence is 12 residues long. CDR3 bases: TGTGCCAGCAGCGAACAGGGCCACGAGCAGTACTTC. Protein product: CASSEQGHEQYF.

The chain has TRBV28 and TRBJ1-2; 9 nucleotides agree with TRBD1. The CDR3 runs 14 residues. The V and J ends lost 4 bases and 8 bases, in that order; junction bases with no gene match: 8. CDR1 is MDHEN, CDR2 SYDVKM, per germline. CDR3 sequence (DNA): TGTGCCAGCAGTTCAACCGAGACAGGGGGAGGCTACACCTTC. This gives the protein CASSSTETGGGYTF.

This clone was recorded a few times. This CDR3 reads CASSRARDYGYTF. In DNA, the CDR3 is TGTGCCAGCAGCCGTGCGAGGGACTATGGCTACACCTTC. The gene calls are TRBV7-9 and TRBJ1-2, with no clear D. The length of the CDR3 is 13 residues. Trimming removed 5 bases from V and 3 bases from J, with 10 bases in between. Germline V lookup: CDR1 SEHNR, CDR2 FQNEAQ (reference sequence).

The rearrangement uses TRBV29-1 and TRBJ2-7; TRBD2 aligns across 9 bases. Trimming removed 1 base from V and 3 bases from J; junction bases left unmatched: 13. This CDR3 is built from 17 residues. CDR1 is SQVTM, CDR2 ANQGSEA, per germline. The DNA for the CDR3 is TGCAGCGTTGAAGGCCTAGGGGAACAGACTAGCGGCTACGAGCAGTACTTC. It encodes CSVEGLGEQTSGYEQYF.

The V call is TRBV6-1, the J call TRBJ1-5, with D possibly being TRBD1 (5 bases). The V end lost 3 bases, the J end lost 6 bases, and 18 bases lay between the germline ends. Germline CDR1 and CDR2: MNHNS and SASEGT. The length of the CDR3 is 16 residues. This CDR3 reads CASSEFRDGDGQPQHF. The CDR3 region has the DNA TGTGCCAGCAGTGAGTTCCGGGACGGGGACGGTCAGCCCCAGCATTTT.

The count of this clone is one. The V and J genes are TRBV29-1 and TRBJ1-2, with D possibly being TRBD1 (6 bases). The CDR3 has 14 amino acids. CDR1 SQVTM and CDR2 ANQGSEA come from the germline V gene. V was trimmed by 1 base and J by 3 bases, leaving 12 bases between them. The CDR3 sequence: CSVEVWGQHYGYTF. CDR3 DNA: TGCAGCGTTGAAGTGTGGGGGCAGCACTATGGCTACACCTTC.